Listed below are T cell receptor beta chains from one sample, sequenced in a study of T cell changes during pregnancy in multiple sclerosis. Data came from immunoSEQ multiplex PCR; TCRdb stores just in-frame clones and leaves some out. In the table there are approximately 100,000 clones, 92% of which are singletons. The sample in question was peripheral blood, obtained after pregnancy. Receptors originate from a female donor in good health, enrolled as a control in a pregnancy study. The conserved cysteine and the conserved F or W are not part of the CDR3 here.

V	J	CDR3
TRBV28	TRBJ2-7	ASSPPAGGVYEQY
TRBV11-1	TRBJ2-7	ASSSGGGTGYYEQY
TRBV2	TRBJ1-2	ASSEADRAGYT
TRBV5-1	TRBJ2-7	ASSIGTSSYEQY
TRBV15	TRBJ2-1	ATSRSGGSLNEQF
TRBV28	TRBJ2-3	ASSSASGRGTDTQY
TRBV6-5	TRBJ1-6	ASGQTGGNSPLH
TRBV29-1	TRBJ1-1	SATGGLTEAF
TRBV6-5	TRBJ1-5	ASSYSTTGDQPQH
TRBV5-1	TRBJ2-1	ASSMHGQTFAYNEQF
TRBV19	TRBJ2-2	ASTTGNAGELF
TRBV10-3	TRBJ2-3	AILSRSRGSGTDTQY
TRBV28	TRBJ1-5	ASTLGTGTGRYQPQH
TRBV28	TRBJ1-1	ASTLFGGPGTEAF
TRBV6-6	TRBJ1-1	ASSQTGHNTEAF
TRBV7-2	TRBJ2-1	ASSPASGGGYNEQF
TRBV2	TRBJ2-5	ASSSRQETQY
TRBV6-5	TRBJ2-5	ASSYSGQGTETQY
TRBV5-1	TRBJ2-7	ASSPTGRGTYEQY
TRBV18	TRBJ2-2	ASSPSRTGTNTGELF
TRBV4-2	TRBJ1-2	ASSLGTDYGYT
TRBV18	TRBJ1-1	ASSPGVANTEAF
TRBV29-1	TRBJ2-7	SARGGAGIGSYEQY
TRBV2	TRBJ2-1	ASIHSGNDQF
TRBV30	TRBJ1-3	AWSLGQAGGNTIY
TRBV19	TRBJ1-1	ASSLPKRAFKTEAF
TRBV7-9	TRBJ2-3	ASSLGAQSTDTQY